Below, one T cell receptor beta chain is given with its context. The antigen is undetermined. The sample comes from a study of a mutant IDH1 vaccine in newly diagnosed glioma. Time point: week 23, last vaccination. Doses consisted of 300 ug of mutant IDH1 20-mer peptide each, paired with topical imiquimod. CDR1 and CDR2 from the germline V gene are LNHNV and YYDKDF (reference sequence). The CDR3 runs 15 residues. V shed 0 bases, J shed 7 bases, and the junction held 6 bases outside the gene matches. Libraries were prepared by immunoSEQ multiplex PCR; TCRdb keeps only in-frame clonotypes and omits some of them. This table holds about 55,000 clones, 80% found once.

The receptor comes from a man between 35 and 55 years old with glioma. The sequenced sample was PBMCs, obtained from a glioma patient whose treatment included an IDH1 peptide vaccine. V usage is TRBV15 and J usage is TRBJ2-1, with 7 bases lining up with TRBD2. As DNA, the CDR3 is TGTGCCACCAGCAGAGATGGGAGGGGAGGAAATGAGCAGTTCTTC. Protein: CATSRDGRGGNEQFF.